The 10 T cell receptor beta chains reported below all come from one sample, sequenced in a study of T cell responses to AZD1222 COVID-19 vaccine. Profiling relied on immunoSEQ multiplex PCR, and the TCRdb table lists in-frame clones only, not all of them. The repertoire holds 95,000 to 110,000 clones, with around nine tenths as singletons. The sample here was peripheral blood, taken on day 0 of AZD1222 vaccination. The receptors derive from an adult in good health.

The V gene is TRBV9, the J gene TRBJ2-3; 11 bases are shared with TRBD2. Germline assignment: CDR1 SGDLS and CDR2 YYNGEE. After removal of 4 bases from V and 4 bases from J, the junction contained 8 bases not matched to a gene. CDR3 length equals 16 residues. CDR3 in DNA: TGTGCCAGCAGCATCGGAATAGCGGGGGGGTCAGATACGCAGTATTTT. Encoded protein: CASSIGIAGGSDTQYF.

V gene TRBV19 combines with J gene TRBJ1-1; D gene ambiguous. This CDR3 region has 12 residues. Trimming cost V 7 bases and J 6 bases, with 12 bases left between them. Germline values: CDR1 LNHDA, CDR2 SQIVND (reference sequence). The CDR3 reads CASNKYMAEAFF. CDR3 coding DNA: TGTGCCAGTAATAAGTATATGGCTGAAGCTTTCTTT.

This clone was observed a handful of times. The chain combines TRBV1 with TRBJ2-3; the D call TRBD2 from the table was never checked on the DNA. TRBV1 is a documented pseudogene. CDR3 length: 10 amino acids. In nucleotides, the CDR3 is TGCACCAGCAGCCACTCGGGGGGGTATTTT. It specifies CTSSHSGGYF.

This clone showed up just once. The genes are TRBV19 and TRBJ1-1; maybe TRBD1 (5 bases). V lost 0 bases and J 5 bases, leaving 10 bases between the germline ends. The CDR3 consists of 14 residues. Germline V lookup: CDR1 LNHDA, CDR2 SQIVND (reference sequence). The CDR3 DNA reads as TGTGCCAGTAGTATAGAGCAGGGCTGGACTGAAGCTTTCTTT. Amino acids: CASSIEQGWTEAFF.

This chain uses TRBV2 with TRBJ1-2; 8 positions agree with TRBD1. V was pared by 2 bases and J by 4 bases, with 9 bases of the junction left unmatched. CDR1 and CDR2 (germline): SNHLY, FYNNEI. The CDR3 extends over 16 amino acids. The CDR3 loop reads CASSESRRDRTYGYTF. The CDR3 DNA is TGTGCCAGCAGTGAATCCCGGCGGGACAGGACCTATGGCTACACCTTC.

The rearrangement joins TRBV7-2 to TRBJ1-3; the D gene is possibly TRBD1 (6 bases). The CDR3 sequence is 16 residues long. Looked up from germline, CDR1 is SGHTA and CDR2 is FQGNSA. Trimming took off 1 base at V and 0 bases at J, with 10 bases between the two ends. DNA for the CDR3: TGTGCCAGCAGCTTAGGACAGGCGAGCTCTGGAAACACCATATATTTT. It encodes CASSLGQASSGNTIYF.

V is TRBV4-1 and J is TRBJ1-1; D gene unclear. This CDR3 spans 15 amino acids. Trimming removed 3 bases at V and 1 base at J, with 12 bases between. Germline CDR1 reads MGHRA; CDR2 reads YSYEKL. CDR3 nucleotide sequence: TGCGCCAGCAGCCACCGTTTCCAGACGAACACTGAAGCTTTCTTT. Translating gives CASSHRFQTNTEAFF.

The rearrangement links TRBV9 to TRBJ2-1, with D uncertain. The germline CDR1 and CDR2 sequences are SGDLS and YYNGEE. V was trimmed by 2 bases and J by 5 bases, leaving 2 bases between them. CDR3 size: 11 residues. CDR3 residues: CASSVHNEQFF. The CDR3 DNA follows: TGTGCCAGCAGCGTTCACAATGAGCAGTTCTTC.

The J gene is TRBJ2-4, the V gene TRBV19, with 8 bases matching TRBD1. Trimming cost V 8 bases and J 4 bases; bases outside gene matches: 4. Germline CDR1 is LNHDA and CDR2 is SQIVND (reference sequence). This CDR3 spans 13 amino acids. The CDR3: CASGRQGKNIQYF. CDR3 bases: TGTGCCAGTGGACGACAGGGGAAAAACATTCAGTACTTC.

The CDR3 DNA reads TGTGCCACCAGCAGAGCGGGTGACAGGGCTGGAAACACCATATATTTT. Amino acid sequence: CATSRAGDRAGNTIYF. J is TRBJ1-3 and V is TRBV15; 7 nucleotides align to TRBD1. J was trimmed by 2 bases and V by 1 base; bases with no gene match: 5. CDR3 length: 16 residues. The germline V gene encodes CDR1 LNHNV and CDR2 YYDKDF (reference sequence).